The present T cell receptor (beta chain) was sequenced within a study of T-cell memory formation after mild COVID-19. Study context: TCR clusters were mostly donor specific.

The CDR3 is 15 amino acids. V lost 0 bases, J lost 1 base, and 2 bases stayed unmatched. Germline CDR1 reads MNHEY; CDR2 reads SMNVEV (reference sequence). The sample holds a few counts of this clonotype. Its matching antigen is unknown. Barcoded TCR alpha and TCR beta cDNA libraries with UMIs came from 5'RACE using constant-segment primers. One entry per CDR3 protein, called by TCRdb with MiXCR from the 5' RACE reads. Of about 240,000 distinct CDR3 sequences in the sample, roughly 10% were seen once. Whole-study results and caveats: Contracting CD8+ clones were enriched in EMRA, CD4+ mainly in CM and EM. Clones that contracted from day 15 to 85 were balanced CD4/CD8, while later expanders leaned CD4+.

The material sequenced was PBMCs or a T cell subset sorted from them (not recorded which). The gene calls are TRBV27 and TRBJ2-7, with 8 bases aligning to TRBD1. The sequence derives from a man younger than 30 who had mild COVID-19 (a few samples of this study predate the infection). Cell type and time point are not known. In DNA, the CDR3 is TGTGCCAGCAGTTTATCCAGGACAGGGTCCTACGAGCAGTACTTC. Encoded protein: CASSLSRTGSYEQYF.